Below are 18 T cell receptor beta chains sequenced from a single sample in a study of cytomegalovirus exposure and HLA in healthy donors. 13 Jbeta primers and 60 Vbeta primers were used for the PCR. TCRdb's copy holds only in-frame clones and misses some; the assay was immunoSEQ multiplex PCR. Among around 130,000 clones listed, 80% to 85% were seen once. Sequences were obtained from PBMCs. These receptors all stem from a female donor in good health and CMV-seronegative.

CDR3 bases: TGTGCCTGGAGTCCGGGGACAGGTTATGGCTACACCTTC. Protein: CAWSPGTGYGYTF. The V and J genes are TRBV30 and TRBJ1-2; TRBD1 matches 8 bases. The CDR3 spans 13 residues. Losses at the gene ends were 2 bases for V and 5 bases for J; bases not matched to a gene: 4. CDR1 is GTSNPN, CDR2 SVGIG, per germline (reference sequence).

This rearrangement joins TRBV5-1 to TRBJ2-2; possible D gene TRBD2, 5 bases. Per germline, CDR1 SGHRS and CDR2 YFSETQ. This CDR3 has 14 amino acids. V lost 1 base, J lost 6 bases, and 10 bases lay in between. The CDR3 DNA reads TGCGCCAGCAGCTTGACCGGGATTTCCGGGGAGCTGTTTTTT. Translated: CASSLTGISGELFF. Based on the CDR3 plus reference TRBV5-1 and TRBJ2-2, the full variable domain is KAGVTQTPRYLIKTRGQQVTLSCSPISGHRSVSWYQQTPGQGLQFLFEYFSETQRNKGNFPGRFSGRQFSNSRSEMNVSTLELGDSALYLCASSLTGISGELFFGEGSRLTVL.

This chain joins TRBV27 and TRBJ1-5, with 7 positions matching TRBD1. This CDR3 spans 13 amino acids. Germline V gene data show CDR1 as MNHEY and CDR2 as SMNVEV (reference sequence). The V segment lost 3 bases and the J segment 4 bases; nucleotides outside the gene matches: 0. The CDR3 protein is CASSLTGNQPQHF. DNA of the CDR3: TGTGCCAGCAGTTTGACAGGGAATCAGCCCCAGCATTTT.

This clone was seen just once. The chain is built from TRBV6-9 and TRBJ2-3; D is perhaps TRBD2 (6 bases). CDR1 is MNHGY and CDR2 is SVAAGI in the germline V gene. The CDR3 is 20 residues long. The ends were cut back, 6 bases at V and 0 bases at J, with 28 bases in the middle. The CDR3 reads CASSPGRRGRPWSSTDTQYF. As DNA, the CDR3 is TGTGCCAGCAGCCCCGGTCGGCGTGGGAGGCCTTGGTCTAGCACAGATACGCAGTATTTT.

The CDR3 coding sequence is TGTGCCAGCAGGCCGGGGAGCGGGAGACCCGGGGAGCTGTTTTTT. Its translation: CASRPGSGRPGELFF. The J gene is TRBJ2-2, the V gene TRBV6-1; 8 positions match TRBD2. V trimming: 6 bases; J trimming: 6 bases; junction bases outside the gene matches: 9. The CDR3 runs 15 residues. The germline CDR1 and CDR2 sequences are MNHNS and SASEGT.

The V call is TRBV30, the J call TRBJ1-1; 7 bases fit TRBD1. Trimming at V came to 4 bases and at J to 3 bases, leaving 8 bases not matched to a gene. Germline V CDR1 and CDR2: GTSNPN, SVGIG (reference sequence). This CDR3 spans 14 amino acids. This chain's CDR3 is CAWTQTGPHTEAFF. The CDR3 DNA reads as TGTGCCTGGACCCAGACAGGGCCTCACACTGAAGCTTTCTTT.

The CDR3 DNA sequence: TGCGCCAGCAGCGACGGGACAGCGTATAGCAATCAGCCCCAGCATTTT. Residues: CASSDGTAYSNQPQHF. This chain uses TRBV4-1 with TRBJ1-5; 7 bases are a match to TRBD1. V trimming: 5 bases; J trimming: 0 bases; junction bases outside the gene matches: 7. This CDR3 is built from 16 residues. Germline V gene sequence: CDR1 MGHRA, CDR2 YSYEKL.

This clone was detected once. The chain uses TRBV4-2 and TRBJ1-2, with 10 bases matching TRBD1. V was pared by 0 bases and J by 3 bases, with 1 base of the junction left unmatched. The CDR3 sequence is 15 residues long. Looked up from germline, CDR1 is LGHNA and CDR2 is YNFKEQ. The CDR3 region has the DNA TGTGCCAGCAGCCAAGACGGGACAGGGGACTATGGCTACACCTTC. Translating it yields CASSQDGTGDYGYTF.

The rearrangement joins TRBV7-9 to TRBJ1-5; D not certain. CDR3 length equals 15 residues. CDR1 and CDR2 (germline): SEHNR, FQNEAQ (reference sequence). Trimming left V 5 bases short and J 1 base short, with 12 bases between. CDR3 coding DNA: TGTGCCAGCAGCCCCGGGATCGGGAGCAATCAGCCCCAGCATTTT. Residues: CASSPGIGSNQPQHF.

V and J are TRBV6-4 and TRBJ1-1; D is uncertain. The CDR3 runs 13 residues. The germline V gene encodes CDR1 MRHNA and CDR2 SNTAGT. The V end was cut by 6 bases, the J end by 2 bases, with 10 bases between. The CDR3 sequence: CASRSSPNTEAFF. DNA of the CDR3: TGTGCCAGCAGGTCTTCCCCCAACACTGAAGCTTTCTTT.

The V and J genes are TRBV5-1 and TRBJ2-1, with 7 positions matching TRBD2. CDR1 is SGHRS and CDR2 is YFSETQ in the germline V gene. The CDR3 has 14 residues. After removal of 0 bases from V and 7 bases from J, the junction contained 4 bases not matched to a gene. The CDR3 spells CASSLAGLGNEQFF. CDR3 nucleotide sequence: TGCGCCAGCAGCTTGGCTGGACTAGGAAATGAGCAGTTCTTC.

In its sample, this clone was seen a few times. The chain uses TRBV6-5 and TRBJ2-5, with D unclear. The V gene's germline CDR1 is MNHEY and CDR2 SVGAGI. V dropped 7 bases and J dropped 6 bases, with 18 bases sitting between them. The CDR3 is made up of 14 amino acids. CDR3 in amino acids: CASTPTRIAQTQYF. In nucleotides, the CDR3 is TGTGCCAGCACCCCAACGAGGATAGCCCAGACCCAGTACTTC.

The chain joins TRBV27 to TRBJ2-2; TRBD1 aligns across 7 bases. V shed 6 bases, J shed 6 bases, and the junction held 7 bases outside the gene matches. In germline, CDR1 is MNHEY, CDR2 SMNVEV (reference sequence). This CDR3 region has 14 residues. The CDR3 nucleotides are TGTGCCAGCAGCTACTACAGGGGCGCCGGGGAGCTGTTTTTT. Amino acid sequence: CASSYYRGAGELFF.

CDR3 nucleotides: TGTGCCAGCTCACAGGTCACCGTTTATGGCTACACCTTC. It encodes CASSQVTVYGYTF. The chain links TRBV28 to TRBJ1-2; D is possibly TRBD1 (5 bases). The germline gives CDR1 MDHEN, CDR2 SYDVKM. The CDR3 totals 13 residues. Trimming removed 8 bases from V and 5 bases from J, with 15 bases in between.

J is TRBJ1-5 and V is TRBV28; 8 bases are a match to TRBD1. The germline CDR1 and CDR2 sequences are MDHEN and SYDVKM. This CDR3 region has 15 residues. Trimming cost V 4 bases and J 3 bases; bases outside gene matches: 5. CDR3 DNA: TGTGCCAGCAGTTCTGGACAGGGTGACAATCAGCCCCAGCATTTT. Translated, it gives CASSSGQGDNQPQHF.

The chain couples TRBV29-1 to TRBJ2-1; 9 positions agree with TRBD2. Germline-derived CDR1 and CDR2 are SQVTM and ANQGSEA. V shed 8 bases and J 7 bases; nucleotides not matched to a gene: 9. CDR3 length: 13 amino acids. CDR3 bases: TGCAGCTCTGCGGGAGGGAAACGGAATGAGCAGTTCTTC. This gives the protein CSSAGGKRNEQFF.

V and J are TRBV6-5 and TRBJ2-4; D ambiguous. CDR3 length: 13 amino acids. The ends were cut back, 4 bases at V and 4 bases at J, with 8 bases in the middle. Germline values: CDR1 MNHEY, CDR2 SVGAGI. CDR3 in DNA: TGTGCCAGCAGTTCATCAGAAAAAAACATTCAGTACTTC. It encodes CASSSSEKNIQYF.

The chain recombines TRBV19 with TRBJ1-2, with a possible D match to TRBD1 (5 bases). The germline V gene has CDR1 LNHDA and CDR2 SQIVND (reference sequence). Between the trimmed V and J ends, which lost 1 base and 3 bases, there was a span of 6 bases. The CDR3 sequence is 13 residues long. CDR3 sequence reads: CASSIAGDYGYTF. The CDR3 region has the DNA TGTGCCAGTAGTATAGCGGGGGACTATGGCTACACCTTC. The whole variable domain, filled in from reference TRBV19 and TRBJ1-2, reads DGGITQSPKYLFRKEGQNVTLSCEQNLNHDAMYWYRQDPGQGLRLIYYSQIVNDFQKGDIAEGYSVSREKKESFPLTVTSAQKNPTAFYLCASSIAGDYGYTFGSGTRLTVV.